The 4 T cell receptor beta chains below were found in one sample sequenced in a study of cytomegalovirus exposure and HLA in healthy donors. Primers included in the PCR were 60 Vbeta and 13 Jbeta primers. Assay: immunoSEQ multiplex PCR; the TCRdb copy retains only in-frame clones and omits some. The table has about 170,000 clones, 80% to 90% seen once. Sequenced sample: PBMCs. The origin of the receptors is a man between 18 and 29 years old in good health and CMV-seropositive.

The chain has TRBV11-3 and TRBJ2-4; D gene unclear. Germline lookup yields CDR1 SGHNT and CDR2 YENEEA. Trimming left V 3 bases short and J 0 bases short, with 6 bases between. The CDR3 runs to 14 residues. The CDR3, as DNA: TGTGCCAGCAGCTTTTCCATAGCCAAAAACATTCAGTACTTC. The encoded protein is CASSFSIAKNIQYF. Variable domain in full (rest from reference TRBV11-3 and TRBJ2-4): EAGVVQSPRYKIIEKKQPVAFWCNPISGHNTLYWYLQNLGQGPELLIRYENEEAVDDSQLPKDRFSAERLKGVDSTLKIQPAELGDSAVYLCASSFSIAKNIQYFGAGTRLSVL.

The chain couples TRBV6-6 to TRBJ1-4, with 11 nucleotides matching TRBD1. J was trimmed by 7 bases and V by 6 bases; bases with no gene match: 7. This CDR3 comprises 15 residues. Germline values: CDR1 MNHNY, CDR2 SVGAGI (reference sequence). This chain's CDR3 is CASRAPGQGGEKLFF. DNA of the CDR3: TGTGCCAGCAGGGCACCGGGACAGGGGGGTGAAAAACTGTTTTTT.

The rearrangement joins TRBV29-1 to TRBJ1-1; maybe TRBD1 (6 bases). The CDR3 extends over 11 amino acids. Germline V gene sequence: CDR1 SQVTM, CDR2 ANQGSEA. V lost 7 bases and J lost 8, with 14 bases in between. CDR3 sequence reads: CSGKGGGEAFF. The CDR3, as DNA: TGCAGCGGCAAGGGGGGAGGGGAAGCTTTCTTT.

There are a few counts of this clone. The CDR3 sequence: CASSLRVAGGSYNEQFF. In nucleotides, the CDR3 is TGTGCCAGCAGTTTAAGGGTAGCGGGGGGCTCCTACAATGAGCAGTTCTTC. This chain links TRBV27 with TRBJ2-1; 10 bases are shared with TRBD2. The CDR3 runs 17 residues. Trimming removed 2 bases from V and 0 bases from J; junction bases left unmatched: 4. Germline CDR1 MNHEY, CDR2 SMNVEV (reference sequence).